One TCR beta chain is described in this entry. The data originate from a study of blood T cell repertoires in COVID-19. Study-wide context: Sources were T cells, B-cell-depleted T cells, or PBMCs; the material itself was cDNA or gDNA.

The authors' processing: Nucleated cell number was recorded as an estimate derived from reference gene primer amplification. Sequencing was performed with immunoSEQ multiplex PCR; in TCRdb, only in-frame clones are kept and a portion is missing. That table supplies the V and J calls and clone size; D and trimming were determined from the DNA. The repertoire has fewer than 200,000 clones, roughly 88% of them found once; the top ten carry roughly 9.1%. Between the trimmed V and J ends, which lost 1 base and 7 bases, there was a span of 12 bases. The CDR3 covers 14 residues. From germline, CDR1 is MNHEY and CDR2 SMNVEV (reference sequence).

This sequence originates from an elderly woman with active or convalescent COVID-19. What was sequenced was peripheral blood. This rearrangement joins TRBV27 to TRBJ2-3; D unresolved. The CDR3 reads CASSLYPGWNTQYF. DNA for the CDR3: TGTGCCAGCAGTTTATATCCCGGGTGGAATACGCAGTATTTT.